These 26 T cell receptor beta chains came from one sample sequenced in a study of vaccination effects on CD4 cells after COVID-19 (dated by TCRdb to the early 2020s). Their target antigens are unknown. The protocol used for the library was the immunoSEQ multiplex PCR assay. Here the immuneACCESS table is served through TCRdb, limited to in-frame sequences with V and J called. Missing clones are a known gap in these copies; in checked studies unresolved V genes cover under half, and the rest lacks a known reason. The sample has about 40,000 clones on record, around 67% of them singletons. The ten biggest clones cover approximately 33% of the sample. The ViraFEST assay stimulated PBMC with viral peptide pools and then used TCR sequencing to identify antigen-specific CD4+ T cell clonotypes by expansion. After about 10 days of culture, CD4+ T cells were isolated with the EasySep CD4+ T cell isolation kit. PCR-confirmed SARS-CoV-2 infection had occurred in convalescent patients between March and December 2020, before the Alpha, Beta and Delta variants emerged in the United States.

The sequencing used CD4+ T cells from PBMCs cultured with a peptide pool, collected before COVID-19 vaccination. The receptors derive from a human donor who had a prior SARS-CoV-2 infection.

V is TRBV15 and J is TRBJ2-2; D remains ambiguous. Germline lookup yields CDR1 LNHNV and CDR2 YYDKDF (reference sequence). The CDR3 totals 12 residues. V gave up 3 bases and J gave up 6 bases, with 5 bases separating them. CDR3 DNA: TGTGCCACCAGCAGTCTAGCCGGGGAGCTGTTTTTT. Translated, it gives CATSSLAGELFF.

This clone came up a few times. The rearrangement uses TRBV15 and TRBJ2-3, with D possibly matching TRBD2 (5 bases). Per germline, CDR1 LNHNV and CDR2 YYDKDF (reference sequence). The CDR3 covers 16 residues. V was shortened by 0 bases and J by 2 bases, with 12 bases between the two germline ends. The CDR3 reads CATSRDIGGFTDTQYF. The DNA for the CDR3 is TGTGCCACCAGCAGAGATATCGGAGGATTCACAGATACGCAGTATTTT.

The J gene is TRBJ1-2, the V gene TRBV2, with TRBD1 identical over 7 bases. J gave up 6 bases and V 8 bases, and 9 bases lay outside the gene matches. CDR3 length equals 13 residues. The germline CDR1 and CDR2 sequences are SNHLY and FYNNEI. CDR3 sequence (DNA): TGTGCCAGCCGGGGACAGCAACTCAATGGCTACACCTTC. Translated, it gives CASRGQQLNGYTF.

This chain uses TRBV5-1 with TRBJ2-1; 13 bases agree with TRBD2. The germline V gene encodes CDR1 SGHRS and CDR2 YFSETQ. V lost 4 bases to trimming and J lost 9 bases; unmatched junction nucleotides: 7. The CDR3 spans 15 residues. CDR3 residues: CASSPGLAGEGEQFF. CDR3 nucleotides: TGCGCCAGCAGCCCTGGACTAGCGGGAGAGGGTGAGCAGTTCTTC.

Notes on this clone: The junction departs from germline at one end; a sequencing error may be responsible. This sequence joins TRBV7-7 and TRBJ2-7, with TRBD1 matching over 7 bases. The CDR3 covers 13 residues. Germline V gene sequence: CDR1 SSHAT, CDR2 FNYEAQ (reference sequence). Here the CDR3 DNA reads TGTGCTAGCAGCTTAGCTGAGGGGGCCGAGCAGTACTTC. It is translated as CASSLAEGAEQYF.

This clone was counted between two and nine times. This sequence joins TRBV7-2 and TRBJ2-3; 7 bases map to TRBD1. The trim removed 5 bases at V and 8 bases at J, leaving 7 bases unmatched. The CDR3 runs 13 residues. CDR1 is SGHTA, CDR2 FQGNSA, per germline. CDR3 coding DNA: TGTGCCAGCAGCAACGACAGGGCTGGTACGCAGTATTTT. Protein product: CASSNDRAGTQYF.

V usage is TRBV18 and J usage is TRBJ2-5; D might be TRBD1 (6 bases). In germline, CDR1 is KGHSH, CDR2 LQKENI. This CDR3 is built from 13 residues. V gave up 3 bases and J gave up 3 bases, with 8 bases separating them. DNA for the CDR3: TGTGCCAGCTCACCCACAGGGAAAGAGACCCAGTACTTC. It codes for CASSPTGKETQYF.

The chain joins TRBV25-1 to TRBJ2-2; D is undetermined. Germline V gives CDR1 MGHDK, CDR2 SYGVNS. With 4 bases removed from V and 1 base from J, the gap between germline ends came to 10 bases. The CDR3 totals 15 residues. The CDR3 loop reads CASSGVNKNTGELFF. Written as DNA, the CDR3 is TGTGCCAGCAGTGGGGTCAACAAGAACACCGGGGAGCTGTTTTTT.

This chain uses TRBV2 with TRBJ1-5; a possible D gene is TRBD1 (6 bases). The germline V gene encodes CDR1 SNHLY and CDR2 FYNNEI. The CDR3 runs to 13 residues. Trimming took 4 bases from V and 11 from J, leaving 15 bases between them. As DNA, the CDR3 is TGTGCCAGCAGTGGACAGGCCCCCGCGGCCCAGCATTTT. It encodes CASSGQAPAAQHF.

The chain employs TRBV12-3 or TRBV12-4 and TRBJ1-3; no clear D. Trimming shortened V by 5 bases and J by 4 bases, and 9 bases separated the two germline ends. CDR3 length: 13 residues. In DNA, the CDR3 is TGTGCCAGCAGTGTGACACACGGAAACACCATATATTTT. It yields the protein CASSVTHGNTIYF.

This clone showed up just a few times. V gene TRBV3-1 (or the pseudogene TRBV3-2) combines with J gene TRBJ2-1; D gene ambiguous. This CDR3 region has 14 residues. Deletions cut 6 bases from V and 0 bases from J, with 9 bases between. From germline, CDR1 is LGHDT and CDR2 YNNKEL (reference sequence). CDR3 sequence: CASSVRSSYNEQFF. In DNA, the CDR3 is TGTGCCAGCAGTGTGCGGAGCTCCTACAATGAGCAGTTCTTC.

CDR3 coding DNA: TGTGCCAGCAGCTTAACGAGGCAAGGGGAGCTGTTTTTT. This codes for CASSLTRQGELFF. The chain links TRBV7-3 to TRBJ2-2; D not certain. V lost 0 bases and J lost 8, with 7 bases in between. The germline CDR1 and CDR2 sequences are SGHTA and FQGTGA. The CDR3 totals 13 residues. The full variable domain, with the rest looked up from reference TRBV7-3 and TRBJ2-2, is GAGVSQTPSNKVTEKGKYVELRCDPISGHTALYWYRQSLGQGPEFLIYFQGTGAADDSGLPNDRFFAVRPEGSVSTLKIQRTERGDSAVYLCASSLTRQGELFFGEGSRLTVL.

As DNA, the CDR3 is TGTGCCAGCAGTGACGGCTATAATGAAAAACTGTTTTTT. This encodes CASSDGYNEKLFF. J is TRBJ1-4 and V is TRBV2; D ambiguous. Germline V gene data show CDR1 as SNHLY and CDR2 as FYNNEI. Trimming left V 3 bases short and J 4 bases short, with 6 bases between. The CDR3 spans 13 residues.

This chain joins TRBV21-1 and TRBJ2-2; TRBD2, the D gene given by the table, was not confirmed from the DNA. TRBV21-1 is assigned pseudogene status. The length of the CDR3 is 15 residues. The CDR3 loop reads CASSNPLPNTGELFF. CDR3 nucleotides: TGTGCCAGCAGCAATCCCCTACCGAACACCGGGGAGCTGTTTTTT.

The chain has TRBV11-1 and TRBJ2-1, with 13 bases identical to TRBD2. This CDR3 comprises 14 residues. Germline assignment: CDR1 SGHAT and CDR2 FQDESV (reference sequence). After removal of 5 bases from V and 7 bases from J, the junction contained 2 bases not matched to a gene. Here the CDR3 DNA reads TGTGCCAGCAGCCAACTAGCGGGAGGGAATGAGCAGTTCTTC. This gives the protein CASSQLAGGNEQFF.

The chain couples TRBV13 to TRBJ1-2, with D perhaps matching TRBD1 (5 bases). CDR3 length: 18 amino acids. CDR1 is PRHDT, CDR2 FYEKMQ, per germline (reference sequence). V was clipped by 4 bases and J by 0 bases, with 21 bases between them. CDR3 sequence reads: CASSSQGRTGGSNYGYTF. CDR3 in DNA: TGTGCCAGCAGCTCCCAGGGACGGACGGGGGGATCTAACTATGGCTACACCTTC.

The chain couples TRBV5-1 to TRBJ2-6, with D maybe TRBD2 (6 bases). This CDR3 has 17 residues. The germline V gene encodes CDR1 SGHRS and CDR2 YFSETQ. Trimming shortened V by 4 bases and J by 2 bases, and 16 bases separated the two germline ends. CDR3 loop: CASSPEGSGAGANVLTF. The CDR3 DNA follows: TGCGCCAGCAGCCCCGAAGGGTCGGGGGCTGGGGCCAACGTCCTGACTTTC.

The gene calls are TRBV7-9 and TRBJ2-5, with D possibly being TRBD2 (6 bases). Trimming shortened V by 5 bases and J by 5 bases, and 18 bases separated the two germline ends. Germline V gene sequence: CDR1 SEHNR, CDR2 FQNEAQ (reference sequence). The CDR3 is 15 residues long. The CDR3 nucleotides read TGTGCCAGCAGCCCCGCAGGAGGGGAAGGGGAGACCCAGTACTTC. This encodes CASSPAGGEGETQYF.

The sample holds one count of this clone. The chain recombines TRBV6-5 with TRBJ2-1; 11 bases are a match to TRBD1. Germline CDR1 reads MNHEY; CDR2 reads SVGAGI. The V and J ends lost 6 bases and 7 bases, in that order; junction bases with no gene match: 8. This CDR3 has 15 residues. The chain's CDR3 is CASRDRGRLNNEQFF. As DNA, the CDR3 is TGTGCCAGCAGGGACAGGGGGCGCCTTAATAATGAGCAGTTCTTC.

DNA of the CDR3: TGTGCCAGCAGCTTATCCGCCGCTGAAGAGACCCAGTACTTC. Encoded protein: CASSLSAAEETQYF. The rearrangement uses TRBV7-3 and TRBJ2-5; D is unclear. The CDR3 spans 14 residues. V was trimmed by 2 bases and J by 3 bases, leaving 10 bases between them. Germline assignment: CDR1 SGHTA and CDR2 FQGTGA.

The rearrangement links TRBV27 to TRBJ2-1, with a possible D match to TRBD2 (6 bases). The V end was cut by 6 bases, the J end by 1 base, with 13 bases between. This CDR3 contains 15 residues. CDR1 is MNHEY and CDR2 is SMNVEV in the germline V gene (reference sequence). The CDR3 reads CASSPRRDSYNEQFF. CDR3 bases: TGTGCCAGCAGCCCTAGGAGGGATTCCTACAATGAGCAGTTCTTC.

This clone was counted a few times. The V gene is TRBV18, the J gene TRBJ2-3; D uncertain. With 3 bases removed from V and 5 bases from J, the gap between germline ends came to 9 bases. The length of the CDR3 is 13 residues. Per germline, CDR1 KGHSH and CDR2 LQKENI. The CDR3 DNA sequence: TGTGCCAGCTCACCTATCCCCCTAGATACGCAGTATTTT. Its protein is CASSPIPLDTQYF.

J is TRBJ2-3 and V is TRBV4-2; D remains ambiguous. This CDR3 spans 18 amino acids. Germline CDR1 reads LGHNA; CDR2 reads YNFKEQ. The V end lost 0 bases, the J end lost 0 bases, and 16 bases lay between the germline ends. The CDR3 region is CASSQDHMVRSSTDTQYF. The CDR3 nucleotides read TGTGCCAGCAGCCAAGACCACATGGTTCGGTCTAGCACAGATACGCAGTATTTT.

A single count supports this clone. This chain links TRBV19 with TRBJ2-1, with TRBD2 identical over 10 bases. The CDR3 length is 15 residues. Losses at the gene ends were 5 bases for V and 9 bases for J; bases not matched to a gene: 10. Germline lookup yields CDR1 LNHDA and CDR2 SQIVND (reference sequence). Written as DNA, the CDR3 is TGTGCCAGTAGTCCGAGGGTAGCGGGAGGAAGTGAGCAGTTCTTC. The encoded protein is CASSPRVAGGSEQFF.

The CDR3 region has the DNA TGTGCCATCAGGGAGGACAGGGGATCCACCGGGGAGCTGTTTTTT. This gives the protein CAIREDRGSTGELFF. The chain is built from TRBV10-3 and TRBJ2-2; TRBD1 matches at 9 bases. The CDR3 has 15 residues. The V gene end was trimmed by 6 bases and the J gene end by 4 bases; junction bases not matched to a gene: 6. Germline V lookup: CDR1 ENHRY, CDR2 SYGVKD.

This chain links TRBV6-5 with TRBJ2-5; D tentatively fits TRBD1 or TRBD2 (5 bases each). Germline V gene data show CDR1 as MNHEY and CDR2 as SVGAGI. CDR3 length: 15 amino acids. Trimming stripped 6 bases from V and 4 bases from J, with 18 bases between. CDR3 sequence (DNA): TGTGCCAGCAGACTTGGGGGTGCAGGGTTAGAGACCCAGTACTTC. Translated: CASRLGGAGLETQYF.